The following is a T cell receptor beta chain sequence with its context. The CDR3 has 17 residues. V was clipped by 3 bases and J by 0 bases; unmatched bases: 9. Per the germline V gene, CDR1 is DFQATT and CDR2 is SNEGSKA (reference sequence). One entry per CDR3 protein, called by TCRdb with MiXCR from the 5' RACE reads. This repertoire shows just under 6,000 distinct CDR3 sequences, about 60% found once; its top ten account for around 10%. Sample: naive CD4+ T cells sorted from blood. Subset in this sample: naive CD4+ T cells, CD4+CD45RA+CD25-. This receptor was obtained from a female donor with breast cancer. V is TRBV20-1 and J is TRBJ2-1; 9 bases match TRBD2. The CDR3 DNA reads TGCAGTGCTAGTGTTAGCGGGAGAGTTGGCTCCTACAATGAGCAGTTCTTC. This translates into CSASVSGRVGSYNEQFF.